A single sample gave rise to the 2 T cell receptor beta chains below, sequenced in a study of T cell repertoires in cytomegalovirus infection. TCRdb re-analysed the reads in MiXCR, keeping a single row per CDR3 protein. The sample contains approximately 1,000,000 distinct CDR3 sequences, around 30% of which appear only once. These receptors are not linked to any known antigen. Source: cultured CD8+ T cells from PBMCs, taken from culture after CMV antigen stimulation. These receptors all stem from a human donor in good health (CMV status not recorded). Some clones in this sample may be carry-over from other donors' samples.

The sample holds a few counts of this clonotype. The chain has TRBV19 and TRBJ1-1, with D unresolved. This CDR3 is 12 amino acids long. Germline V lookup: CDR1 LNHDA, CDR2 SQIVND (reference sequence). Trimming took 4 bases from V and 5 from J, leaving 8 bases between them. CDR3 coding DNA: TGTGCCAGTAGTACCTACATTACTGAAGCTTTCTTT. Protein: CASSTYITEAFF.

The chain carries TRBV24-1 and TRBJ2-2; D is ambiguous. CDR3 length equals 12 residues. The germline CDR1 and CDR2 sequences are KGHDR and SFDVKD. With 1 base removed from V and 7 bases from J, the gap between germline ends came to 3 bases. CDR3 sequence (DNA): TGTGCCACCAGTGATTTCGGCGGGGAGCTGTTTTTT. Residues: CATSDFGGELFF.